This passage covers 20 T cell receptor beta chains from one sample sequenced in a study of vaccination and CD4 T cells after COVID-19. Regarding time point: late sampling 161 to 241 days after vaccination in a few convalescent patients. The treatment denotes: approximately nine-day PBMC culture with coronavirus spike peptide pools or control peptides (ViraFEST assay). An Oncomine TCR Beta short-read assay was used to sequence the DNA from cultured CD4+ T cells. TCRdb re-analysed the PCR reads in MiXCR, keeping a single row per CDR3 protein. The sample has about 21,000 distinct CDR3 sequences, 46% seen once. These receptors' antigens are unknown. This specimen consisted of CD4+ T cells from blood, cultured in vitro, obtained about 7 months after SARS-CoV-2 vaccination. All receptors derive from a human donor who had recovered from COVID-19.

The V and J genes are TRBV6-1 and TRBJ2-3, with a tentative D call TRBD2 (6 bases). V shed 5 bases and J shed 3 bases, with 15 bases lying between them. The CDR3 sequence is 15 residues long. Germline V CDR1 and CDR2: MNHNS, SASEGT. The CDR3 is CASSRSGVETDTQYF. The CDR3, as DNA: TGTGCCAGCAGTCGTAGCGGAGTCGAGACAGATACGCAGTATTTT.

The chain combines TRBV6-5 with TRBJ1-1; 9 bases line up with TRBD1. Germline V gene sequence: CDR1 MNHEY, CDR2 SVGAGI. Losses at the gene ends were 3 bases for V and 10 bases for J; bases not matched to a gene: 9. The CDR3 contains 14 residues. The CDR3, as DNA: TGTGCCAGCAGTTATGGTGGGGACAGGGAGTCAGCTTTCTTT. Translation: CASSYGGDRESAFF.

The rearrangement joins TRBV27 to TRBJ2-7, with 7 bases identical to TRBD1. The germline CDR1 and CDR2 sequences are MNHEY and SMNVEV (reference sequence). The ends lost 5 bases at V and 4 bases at J; junction bases unmatched: 8. CDR3 length: 14 residues. Written as DNA, the CDR3 is TGTGCCAGCAGTGCAGGGGACAGACTATACGAGCAGTACTTC. Amino acids: CASSAGDRLYEQYF.

This clonotype was seen only a few times. The chain couples TRBV15 to TRBJ2-2; D remains unclear. Trimming removed 8 bases from V and 3 bases from J, with 13 bases in between. Germline CDR1 and CDR2: LNHNV and YYDKDF (reference sequence). The CDR3 has 14 amino acids. DNA for the CDR3: TGTGCCACCCGGCGGAGACGGGACACCGGGGAGCTGTTTTTT. Protein sequence: CATRRRRDTGELFF.

This sequence joins TRBV6-1 and TRBJ2-3; 10 nucleotides line up with TRBD1. V dropped 6 bases and J dropped 4; count of bases not matched to a gene: 7. The CDR3 extends over 15 amino acids. Germline loops: CDR1 MNHNS, CDR2 SASEGT. The CDR3 DNA reads as TGTGCCAGCAGGCCGACAGGGGGCATCCCAGATACGCAGTATTTT. Translation gives CASRPTGGIPDTQYF.

The chain combines TRBV29-1 with TRBJ2-3, with D maybe TRBD1 (6 bases). The CDR3 is made up of 13 amino acids. Germline V lookup: CDR1 SQVTM, CDR2 ANQGSEA. The chain's CDR3 is CSGLRGSMDTQYF. The CDR3 nucleotides read TGCAGTGGTCTTAGGGGGAGTATGGATACGCAGTATTTT.

The chain joins TRBV7-2 to TRBJ2-7; perhaps TRBD1 as D (7 bases). The CDR3 runs 18 residues. Germline assignment: CDR1 SGHTA and CDR2 FQGNSA. The V end was cut by 5 bases, the J end by 1 base, with 24 bases between. The CDR3 sequence: CASSPRGGLWDRSYEQYF. The CDR3 DNA is TGTGCCAGCAGCCCCCGAGGGGGGTTGTGGGACAGATCCTACGAGCAGTACTTC.

This clonotype was observed a handful of times. CDR3 coding DNA: TGTGCCAGCAGCTTACTAGCGGCTACCTACAATGAGCAGTTCTTC. Translation: CASSLLAATYNEQFF. The rearrangement uses TRBV11-2 and TRBJ2-1, with TRBD2 matching 7 bases. Germline CDR1 is SGHAT and CDR2 is FQNNGV. The CDR3 is made up of 15 amino acids. Trimming cost V 2 bases and J 2 bases; bases outside gene matches: 3.

The V call is TRBV7-3, the J call TRBJ2-1; D uncertain. The CDR3 is made up of 13 amino acids. The V end was cut by 5 bases, the J end by 14 bases, with 19 bases between. Per the germline V gene, CDR1 is SGHTA and CDR2 is FQGTGA. The CDR3 region has the DNA TGTGCCAGCAGCCCTAGGGTCGGCCCGTACAAGTTCTTC. This encodes CASSPRVGPYKFF.

This clonotype was seen a few times. This rearrangement joins TRBV20-1 to TRBJ2-5; D possibly uses TRBD1 or TRBD2 (7 bases each). This CDR3 has 14 residues. Per germline, CDR1 DFQATT and CDR2 SNEGSKA (reference sequence). V lost 5 bases and J lost 7, with 20 bases in between. The CDR3 here is CSASDPGRGRTQYF. The CDR3 nucleotides read TGCAGTGCTTCTGACCCGGGGAGGGGGCGGACCCAGTACTTC.

The chain couples TRBV7-9 to TRBJ2-7; 7 nucleotides align to TRBD1. V was pared by 5 bases and J by 4 bases, with 11 bases of the junction left unmatched. Germline values: CDR1 SEHNR, CDR2 FQNEAQ (reference sequence). The CDR3 is made up of 15 amino acids. The chain's CDR3 is CASSPSWTGSYEQYF. CDR3 bases: TGTGCCAGCAGCCCCTCCTGGACAGGTAGTTACGAGCAGTACTTC.

This clonotype turned up a few times. The V gene is TRBV7-9, the J gene TRBJ1-1; no firm D call. V was shortened by 3 bases and J by 3 bases, with 8 bases between the two germline ends. CDR3 length: 13 amino acids. Looked up from germline, CDR1 is SEHNR and CDR2 is FQNEAQ (reference sequence). In DNA, the CDR3 is TGTGCCAGCAGCTTGGGGAGTGACACTGAAGCTTTCTTT. This translates into CASSLGSDTEAFF.

This chain links TRBV6-2 or TRBV6-3 with TRBJ2-7; D not resolved. The germline V gene has CDR1 MNHEY and CDR2 SVGEGT. V was pared by 2 bases and J by 3 bases, with 26 bases between. This CDR3 has 19 residues. CDR3 loop: CASSYPLSRAITSNYEQYF. The DNA of the CDR3 is TGTGCCAGCAGTTACCCGCTAAGCCGGGCCATCACATCGAACTACGAGCAGTACTTC.

This sequence joins TRBV7-6 and TRBJ2-3; TRBD2 is a possible D gene (5 bases). V dropped 3 bases and J dropped 1 base, with 14 bases sitting between them. Germline loops: CDR1 SGHVS, CDR2 FNYEAQ. This CDR3 contains 16 residues. The CDR3 DNA is TGTGCCAGCAGCTTCCGCCCAGGACTTCGCACAGATACGCAGTATTTT. This translates into CASSFRPGLRTDTQYF.

The chain uses TRBV5-4 and TRBJ2-7; 8 nucleotides match TRBD1. CDR1 and CDR2 from the germline V gene are SGHNT and YYREEE (reference sequence). There are 15 residues in the CDR3. After removal of 4 bases from V and 0 bases from J, the junction contained 6 bases not matched to a gene. The CDR3 DNA sequence: TGTGCCAGCAGCCGGGGGACAGGAAGCTCCTACGAGCAGTACTTC. Its translation: CASSRGTGSSYEQYF.

Only a few counts were recorded for this clonotype. The gene calls are TRBV7-9 and TRBJ1-1, with TRBD1 matching over 7 bases. Germline V lookup: CDR1 SEHNR, CDR2 FQNEAQ (reference sequence). V shed 5 bases and J 0 bases; nucleotides not matched to a gene: 3. This CDR3 spans 14 amino acids. As DNA, the CDR3 is TGTGCCAGCAGCCGGGACAGAATGAACACTGAAGCTTTCTTT. This encodes CASSRDRMNTEAFF.

The sample holds a few counts of this clonotype. The chain is built from TRBV15 and TRBJ2-3, with D possibly being TRBD2 (5 bases). The germline gives CDR1 LNHNV, CDR2 YYDKDF (reference sequence). This CDR3 is built from 14 residues. The V end lost 0 bases, the J end lost 1 base, and 5 bases lay between the germline ends. In DNA, the CDR3 is TGTGCCACCAGCAGAGAGCGGGGCACAGATACGCAGTATTTT. Residues: CATSRERGTDTQYF.

This clonotype has only a few counts. The chain has TRBV27 and TRBJ1-6; no definite D call. V shed 5 bases and J shed 6 bases, with 14 bases lying between them. The CDR3 covers 15 residues. Germline values: CDR1 MNHEY, CDR2 SMNVEV (reference sequence). CDR3 in DNA: TGTGCCAGCAGTAAGACAACCCCATCTAATTCACCCCTCCACTTT. As protein: CASSKTTPSNSPLHF.

This clonotype has a handful of counts. The V and J genes are TRBV29-1 and TRBJ1-2, with 7 bases lining up with TRBD1. The CDR3 is 11 amino acids. The trim removed 7 bases at V and 3 bases at J, leaving 2 bases unmatched. Germline V gives CDR1 SQVTM, CDR2 ANQGSEA. The CDR3 spells CSGGTDYGYTF. The CDR3 nucleotides read TGCAGCGGCGGGACAGACTATGGCTACACCTTC.

Concerning this clonotype: One junction end does not reproduce the germline sequence, and a read error may be involved. This chain links TRBV7-6 with TRBJ2-4; unclear D gene. The V gene's germline CDR1 is SGHVS and CDR2 FNYEAQ. This CDR3 spans 13 amino acids. The CDR3 loop reads CASSTRIQNIQYF. The CDR3, as DNA: TGTGCTAGCAGCACACGGATTCAAAACATTCAGTACTTC.